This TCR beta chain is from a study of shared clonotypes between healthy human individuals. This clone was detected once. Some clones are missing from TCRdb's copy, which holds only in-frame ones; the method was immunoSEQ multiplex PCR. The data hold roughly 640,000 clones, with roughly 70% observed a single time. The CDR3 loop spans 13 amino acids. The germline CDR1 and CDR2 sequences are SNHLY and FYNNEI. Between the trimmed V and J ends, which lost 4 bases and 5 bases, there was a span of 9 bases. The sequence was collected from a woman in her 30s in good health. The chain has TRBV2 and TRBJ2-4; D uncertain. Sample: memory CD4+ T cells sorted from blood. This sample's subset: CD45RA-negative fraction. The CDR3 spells CASSVDRENIQYF. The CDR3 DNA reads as TGTGCCAGCAGTGTCGATAGAGAAAACATTCAGTACTTC. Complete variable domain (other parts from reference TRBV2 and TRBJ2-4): EPEVTQTPSHQVTQMGQEVILRCVPISNHLYFYWYRQILGQKVEFLVSFYNNEISEKSEIFDDQFSVERPDGSNFTLKIRSTKLEDSAMYFCASSVDRENIQYFGAGTRLSVL.